The source of this TCR beta chain is a study of OX40 agonist ivuxolimab in advanced cancers. Germline V gives CDR1 MGHDK, CDR2 SYGVNS. The CDR3 has 13 residues. V was pared by 3 bases and J by 3 bases, with 9 bases between. TCRdb's table, derived via immunoSEQ multiplex PCR, lists solely in-frame clones and lacks some. Of about 93,000 clones listed, roughly 94% were seen once; the top ten hold about 2.4%. This chain uses TRBV25-1 with TRBJ2-7; D gene unclear. The source was CD4+ or CD8+ T cells sorted from blood, collected in a trial of the OX40 agonist ivuxolimab. The sequence was obtained from an adult with an advanced solid tumor such as melanoma, head and neck, liver or kidney cancer. The CDR3 protein is CASSEGIHYEQYF. In DNA, the CDR3 is TGTGCCAGCAGTGAGGGAATACACTACGAGCAGTACTTC.